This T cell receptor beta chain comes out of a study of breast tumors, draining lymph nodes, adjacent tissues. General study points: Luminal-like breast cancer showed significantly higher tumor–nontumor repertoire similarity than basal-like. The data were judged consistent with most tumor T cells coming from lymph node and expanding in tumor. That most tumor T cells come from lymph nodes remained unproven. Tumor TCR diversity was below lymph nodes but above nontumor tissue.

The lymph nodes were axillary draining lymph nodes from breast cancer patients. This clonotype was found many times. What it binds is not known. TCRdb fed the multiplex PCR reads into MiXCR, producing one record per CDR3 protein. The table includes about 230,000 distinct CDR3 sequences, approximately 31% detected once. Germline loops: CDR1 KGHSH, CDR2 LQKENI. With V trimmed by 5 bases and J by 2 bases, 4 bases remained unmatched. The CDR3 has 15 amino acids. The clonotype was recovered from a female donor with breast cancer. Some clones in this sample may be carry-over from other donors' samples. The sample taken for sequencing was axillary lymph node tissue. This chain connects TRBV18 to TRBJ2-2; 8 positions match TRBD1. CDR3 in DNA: TGTGCCAGCTCAGGACAGGGCGGAAACACCGGGGAGCTGTTTTTT. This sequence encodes CASSGQGGNTGELFF. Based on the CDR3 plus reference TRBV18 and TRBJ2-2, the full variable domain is NAGVMQNPRHLVRRRGQEARLRCSPMKGHSHVYWYRQLPEEGLKFMVYLQKENIIDESGMPKERFSAEFPKEGPSILRIQQVVRGDSAAYFCASSGQGGNTGELFFGEGSRLTVL.